Detailed here is one T cell receptor (beta chain). The antigen remains unidentified. The protocol was immunoSEQ multiplex PCR, while the TCRdb copy is restricted to in-frame clones and leaves out a portion. The sample lists around 180,000 clones; roughly 84% were seen once. The data are from a study of cytomegalovirus exposure and HLA in healthy donors. Overall study results and limits: Both high specificity and high sensitivity reportedly marked the classifier's diagnosis of cytomegalovirus status. One later analysis, an examination of the approximately 130 validation repertoires, found that first-cohort TCR clusters tended to co-occur in them.

The specimen sequenced was PBMCs. This clonotype was sampled from a man between 18 and 35 years old in good health and CMV-seropositive.

The DNA of the CDR3 is TGTGCCAGCAGCGTAGACGGTTACAATGAGCAGTTCTTC. Amino acid sequence: CASSVDGYNEQFF. V is TRBV9 and J is TRBJ2-1; D is uncertain. This CDR3 contains 13 residues. Germline V gene lookup returns CDR1 SGDLS and CDR2 YYNGEE. V lost 0 bases, J lost 4 bases, and 5 bases lay in between.